Listed here are 9 T cell receptor beta chains from one sample, sequenced in a study of control samples from healthy donors and cancer patients (dated by TCRdb to 2019 to 2021). Preparation of the library involved the immunoSEQ multiplex PCR assay. Not all clones reach the TCRdb copy of this immuneACCESS table, which keeps in-frame sequences only. Checked studies attribute under half of the gap to unresolved V genes and leave the rest unexplained. The table for this sample lists about 81,000 clones; around 94% of them were counted only once. The ten largest clones represent around 4.9% of the sample. Sequenced material: blood. The receptors here all came from a woman younger than 30 in good health.

The chain joins TRBV27 to TRBJ2-7; D is unclear. This CDR3 contains 15 residues. CDR1 and CDR2 (germline): MNHEY, SMNVEV (reference sequence). Trimming cost V 5 bases and J 3 bases, with 17 bases left between them. The DNA of the CDR3 is TGTGCCAGCAGTCCGCTATTCTCCCTTGGCTACGAGCAGTACTTC. This encodes CASSPLFSLGYEQYF.

V and J are TRBV3-1 (or the pseudogene TRBV3-2) and TRBJ2-2; perhaps D is TRBD1 or TRBD2 (5 bases each). This CDR3 is built from 16 residues. Germline CDR1 LGHDT, CDR2 YNNKEL (reference sequence). Trimming shortened V by 1 base and J by 3 bases, and 12 bases separated the two germline ends. CDR3 sequence (DNA): TGTGCCAGCAGCCAAGGGCTCCCGGGACACACCGGGGAGCTGTTTTTT. Its translation is CASSQGLPGHTGELFF.

V gene TRBV29-1 combines with J gene TRBJ1-1; D is unresolved. Trimming shortened V by 8 bases and J by 1 base, and 8 bases separated the two germline ends. The CDR3 is made up of 11 amino acids. Germline V CDR1 and CDR2: SQVTM, ANQGSEA. The CDR3 sequence: CSFLWNTEAFF. CDR3 nucleotides: TGCAGCTTTCTATGGAACACTGAAGCTTTCTTT.

This sequence joins TRBV19 and TRBJ1-2; 7 nucleotides agree with TRBD1. The J segment lost 4 bases and the V segment lost 2 bases, leaving 7 bases of the junction unmatched. Germline loops: CDR1 LNHDA, CDR2 SQIVND (reference sequence). The CDR3 spans 15 residues. The CDR3 DNA reads as TGTGCCAGTAGTATACCAGACAGGGCGAGCTATGGCTACACCTTC. This codes for CASSIPDRASYGYTF.

V and J are TRBV19 and TRBJ2-4; 7 nucleotides agree with TRBD1. V gave up 9 bases and J gave up 2 bases; unmatched junction bases: 13. The germline V gene encodes CDR1 LNHDA and CDR2 SQIVND (reference sequence). This CDR3 spans 16 amino acids. CDR3 in DNA: TGTGCCAGCCCCCCCCCGGGACAGTCAACCAAAAACATTCAGTACTTC. Its translation is CASPPPGQSTKNIQYF.

This chain links TRBV3-1 (or the pseudogene TRBV3-2) with TRBJ2-7; tentatively, D is TRBD1 (7 bases). The germline V gene encodes CDR1 LGHDT and CDR2 YNNKEL (reference sequence). Trimming shortened V by 1 base and J by 6 bases, and 16 bases separated the two germline ends. The CDR3 loop spans 15 amino acids. The CDR3 nucleotides read TGTGCCAGCAGCCAAGTGGCAGGGGGGATAGGCGAGCAGTACTTC. It is translated as CASSQVAGGIGEQYF.

This chain links TRBV5-6 with TRBJ2-1, with 8 nucleotides matching TRBD1. The V and J ends lost 4 bases and 0 bases, in that order; junction bases with no gene match: 6. The germline gives CDR1 SGHDT, CDR2 YYEEEE. This CDR3 is 16 amino acids long. CDR3 protein: CASSPGQGSSYNEQFF. For the CDR3, the DNA is TGTGCCAGCAGCCCCGGACAGGGAAGCTCCTACAATGAGCAGTTCTTC.

CDR3 sequence reads: CASSTGTSGSGRPGELFF. The CDR3 DNA reads TGTGCCAGCAGCACCGGGACTAGCGGGAGCGGTCGGCCCGGGGAGCTGTTTTTT. The rearrangement joins TRBV11-2 to TRBJ2-2, with 14 nucleotides matching TRBD2. Germline loops: CDR1 SGHAT, CDR2 FQNNGV. The CDR3 is 18 amino acids. The ends lost 5 bases at V and 6 bases at J; junction bases unmatched: 11.

This rearrangement joins TRBV3-1 (or the pseudogene TRBV3-2) to TRBJ2-2; 7 bases agree with TRBD2. The length of the CDR3 is 17 residues. Per the germline V gene, CDR1 is LGHDT and CDR2 is YNNKEL (reference sequence). Germline trimming cut 1 base from V and 3 bases from J; bases unmatched to any gene: 8. The CDR3 loop reads CASSQGWEGSHTGELFF. DNA of the CDR3: TGTGCCAGCAGCCAAGGGTGGGAGGGGTCCCACACCGGGGAGCTGTTTTTT.